One sample yielded the 26 T cell receptor beta chains listed below, sequenced in a study of control samples from healthy donors and cancer patients. Profiled with immunoSEQ multiplex PCR; TCRdb holds only in-frame clones, not every one. The data contain 100,000 to 150,000 clones, about 93% of them singletons. Sequenced: PBMCs. These receptors were obtained from a man aged 45 to 65 with head and neck cancer.

The chain has TRBV5-1 and TRBJ1-2, with 7 nucleotides matching TRBD1. With 0 bases clipped from V and 3 bases from J, the junction kept 2 bases outside the gene matches. This CDR3 region has 14 residues. CDR1 is SGHRS, CDR2 YFSETQ, per germline. CDR3 loop: CASSLAGGDYGYTF. In nucleotides, the CDR3 is TGCGCCAGCAGCTTGGCAGGGGGTGACTATGGCTACACCTTC.

The table lists this clone with a count of one. This chain uses TRBV11-2 with TRBJ2-1; 10 bases fit TRBD2. Trimming at V came to 5 bases and at J to 3 bases, leaving 7 bases not matched to a gene. Germline V gene data show CDR1 as SGHAT and CDR2 as FQNNGV. The CDR3 spans 16 residues. The DNA of the CDR3 is TGTGCCAGCAGCCCTTTAGCGGGGGGACACTACAATGAGCAGTTCTTC. Its protein is CASSPLAGGHYNEQFF.

The chain links TRBV7-2 to TRBJ2-7; a weak D match, TRBD1 (5 bases). CDR1 is SGHTA and CDR2 is FQGNSA in the germline V gene. The CDR3 consists of 17 residues. V was pared by 2 bases and J by 5 bases, with 22 bases between. This chain's CDR3 is CASSLRFGAGSRNEQYF. CDR3 nucleotide sequence: TGTGCCAGCAGCTTAAGGTTTGGGGCAGGTAGTAGGAACGAGCAGTACTTC.

This chain links TRBV9 with TRBJ2-5; TRBD1 matches at 8 bases. Germline lookup yields CDR1 SGDLS and CDR2 YYNGEE. Germline trimming cut 8 bases from V and 0 bases from J; bases unmatched to any gene: 6. This CDR3 has 14 amino acids. CDR3 in amino acids: CASWTGPHQETQYF. The CDR3 DNA reads TGTGCCAGTTGGACAGGGCCCCACCAAGAGACCCAGTACTTC.

The chain joins TRBV28 to TRBJ1-2; D is unresolved. The CDR3 runs 14 residues. Deletions cut 5 bases from V and 3 bases from J, with 13 bases between. Germline V gives CDR1 MDHEN, CDR2 SYDVKM. For the CDR3, the DNA is TGTGCCAGCAGTGCCCCCGGGCGGTACTATGGCTACACCTTC. Its translation is CASSAPGRYYGYTF.

The chain carries TRBV30 and TRBJ1-4, with 8 bases matching TRBD1. J gave up 7 bases and V 1 base, and 8 bases lay outside the gene matches. Germline loops: CDR1 GTSNPN, CDR2 SVGIG (reference sequence). The CDR3 has 15 amino acids. CDR3 sequence reads: CAWSGGRGQFEKLFF. As DNA, the CDR3 is TGTGCCTGGAGTGGAGGCAGGGGGCAGTTTGAAAAACTGTTTTTT.

The chain is built from TRBV5-4 and TRBJ2-7; TRBD1 is a possible D gene (6 bases). The CDR3 consists of 15 residues. V lost 3 bases, J lost 6 bases, and 19 bases lay in between. In germline, CDR1 is SGHNT, CDR2 YYREEE (reference sequence). The CDR3 nucleotides are TGTGCCAGCAGCTCACGTGAGACAGGTTCTCTCGAGCAGTACTTC. Its translation is CASSSRETGSLEQYF.

The V call is TRBV13, the J call TRBJ1-1; perhaps TRBD1 as D (5 bases). This CDR3 has 14 amino acids. In germline, CDR1 is PRHDT, CDR2 FYEKMQ (reference sequence). Deletions cut 5 bases from V and 1 base from J, with 11 bases between. This chain's CDR3 is CASSPLTENTEAFF. The CDR3, as DNA: TGTGCCAGCAGCCCACTGACAGAGAACACTGAAGCTTTCTTT.

The rearrangement uses TRBV16 and TRBJ1-2; no definite D call. The CDR3 contains 13 residues. Trimming removed 0 bases from V and 4 bases from J, with 6 bases in between. Germline V gene lookup returns CDR1 KGHSY and CDR2 FQNENV. This CDR3 is CASSQSSFYGYTF. CDR3 nucleotides: TGTGCCAGCAGCCAATCCTCCTTCTATGGCTACACCTTC. The full variable domain, rest sourced from reference TRBV16 and TRBJ1-2, is GEEVAQTPKHLVRGEGQKAKLYCAPIKGHSYVFWYQQVLKNEFKFLISFQNENVFDETGMPKERFSAKCLPNSPCSLEIQATKLEDSAVYFCASSQSSFYGYTFGSGTRLTVV.

The chain joins TRBV3-1 (or the pseudogene TRBV3-2) to TRBJ1-1, with 11 positions matching TRBD1. Germline V gene data show CDR1 as LGHDT and CDR2 as YNNKEL (reference sequence). The CDR3 extends over 16 amino acids. The junction had 10 bases not matched to a gene; V was cut back by 5 bases and J by 5 bases. DNA of the CDR3: TGTGCCAGCAGCTTTCGGGACAGGGGGTATACTACTGAAGCTTTCTTT. Translated: CASSFRDRGYTTEAFF.

The V and J genes are TRBV6-5 and TRBJ1-4; TRBD1 matches 7 bases. This CDR3 contains 14 residues. Germline CDR1 and CDR2: MNHEY and SVGAGI. Trimming removed 6 bases from V and 7 bases from J; junction bases left unmatched: 8. The CDR3 DNA reads TGTGCCAGCAGCTCAGGGGGTCGGGGTGAAAAACTGTTTTTT. It translates to CASSSGGRGEKLFF.

In regard to this clone: Additional DNA sequences in this sample encode the identical CDR3. The chain combines TRBV18 with TRBJ1-1; the D is unclear. In germline, CDR1 is KGHSH, CDR2 LQKENI. This CDR3 is 12 amino acids long. Trimming took off 1 base at V and 4 bases at J, with 4 bases between the two ends. DNA of the CDR3: TGTGCCAGCTCACCACAGGGCACTGAAGCTTTCTTT. Translation: CASSPQGTEAFF.

The chain carries TRBV13 and TRBJ1-4; tentative D call: TRBD1 (6 bases). The CDR3 is 13 amino acids. Germline CDR1 PRHDT, CDR2 FYEKMQ (reference sequence). Trimming stripped 6 bases from V and 7 bases from J, with 12 bases between. The CDR3 is CASRGAPGEKLFF. As DNA, the CDR3 is TGTGCCAGCAGGGGGGCCCCGGGTGAAAAACTGTTTTTT. Together with reference TRBV13 and TRBJ1-4, the CDR3 gives the full variable domain: AAGVIQSPRHLIKEKRETATLKCYPIPRHDTVYWYQQGPGQDPQFLISFYEKMQSDKGSIPDRFSAQQFSDYHSELNMSSLELGDSALYFCASRGAPGEKLFFGSGTQLSVL.

This sequence joins TRBV19 and TRBJ1-4; 9 bases match TRBD1. The CDR3 runs to 14 residues. From germline, CDR1 is LNHDA and CDR2 SQIVND (reference sequence). The J segment lost 12 bases and the V segment lost 10 bases, leaving 15 bases of the junction unmatched. The DNA for the CDR3 is TGTGCCACGAGTACCAAACAGGGGGCAAGAGAACTGTTTTTT. Its translation: CATSTKQGARELFF.

This clone occurred once. The V gene is TRBV10-3, the J gene TRBJ2-3; TRBD2 is a possible D gene (6 bases). CDR1 ENHRY and CDR2 SYGVKD come from the germline V gene. The CDR3 is 14 residues long. V lost 3 bases and J 3 bases, leaving 10 bases between the germline ends. The CDR3 reads CAISEGGITDTQYF. The CDR3 DNA is TGTGCCATCAGTGAAGGCGGGATTACAGATACGCAGTATTTT.

V gene TRBV30 combines with J gene TRBJ1-6; 7 bases align to TRBD1. V gave up 2 bases and J gave up 10 bases; unmatched junction bases: 11. The CDR3 has 15 residues. Germline CDR1 and CDR2: GTSNPN and SVGIG (reference sequence). The CDR3 loop reads CAWSRDSGTWSPLHF. The CDR3, as DNA: TGTGCCTGGAGTCGGGACAGTGGAACATGGTCACCCCTCCACTTT.

The chain joins TRBV5-6 to TRBJ2-5, with TRBD1 identical over 7 bases. Germline V lookup: CDR1 SGHDT, CDR2 YYEEEE. The trim removed 3 bases at V and 2 bases at J, leaving 7 bases unmatched. The CDR3 has 15 residues. CDR3 residues: CASSWSGTAQETQYF. The CDR3 nucleotides read TGTGCCAGCAGCTGGTCCGGGACAGCTCAAGAGACCCAGTACTTC.

The chain uses TRBV30 and TRBJ2-4, with TRBD1 as a possible D gene (5 bases). V lost 3 bases to trimming and J lost 6 bases, with 9 bases between them. The CDR3 runs 12 residues. Germline V gene sequence: CDR1 GTSNPN, CDR2 SVGIG (reference sequence). CDR3 sequence: CAWRQGLNIQYF. As DNA, the CDR3 is TGTGCCTGGAGGCAGGGCCTAAACATTCAGTACTTC. Looking up the rest from reference TRBV30 and TRBJ2-4 gives the full variable domain: SQTIHQWPATLVQPVGSPLSLECTVEGTSNPNLYWYRQAAGRGLQLLFYSVGIGQISSEVPQNLSASRPQDRQFILSSKKLLLSDSGFYLCAWRQGLNIQYFGAGTRLSVL.

The chain employs TRBV2 and TRBJ2-2; weak D call: TRBD2 (6 bases). CDR1 is SNHLY and CDR2 is FYNNEI in the germline V gene. V was shortened by 3 bases and J by 5 bases, with 16 bases between the two germline ends. The CDR3 sequence is 16 residues long. CDR3 bases: TGTGCCAGCAGTGAGTGGGAGGCCAGGGCAACCGGGGAGCTGTTTTTT. Residues: CASSEWEARATGELFF.

The table lists this clone with a few counts. The chain combines TRBV20-1 with TRBJ1-1; 8 bases map to TRBD1. V was pared by 7 bases and J by 5 bases, with 3 bases of the junction left unmatched. The CDR3 loop spans 11 amino acids. Germline CDR1 reads DFQATT; CDR2 reads SNEGSKA (reference sequence). The CDR3 reads CSETGETEAFF. CDR3 DNA: TGCAGTGAGACAGGGGAAACTGAAGCTTTCTTT.

This rearrangement joins TRBV7-6 to TRBJ2-6; unclear D gene. V was cut by 5 bases and J by 4 bases, with 9 bases left in between. There are 14 residues in the CDR3. Germline CDR1 is SGHVS and CDR2 is FNYEAQ. CDR3 region: CASSPLTGANVLTF. CDR3 coding DNA: TGTGCCAGCAGCCCCCTCACCGGGGCCAACGTCCTGACTTTC.

The gene calls are TRBV28 and TRBJ2-7, with TRBD1 matching 7 bases. The germline V gene encodes CDR1 MDHEN and CDR2 SYDVKM. This CDR3 is 15 amino acids long. V trimming: 6 bases; J trimming: 6 bases; junction bases outside the gene matches: 14. The CDR3 nucleotides are TGTGCCAGCAGCCCCGTGAGGGGGCAATCCAGCGAGCAGTACTTC. It encodes CASSPVRGQSSEQYF.

V is TRBV6-2 or TRBV6-3 and J is TRBJ2-7; the D gene could be TRBD1 or TRBD2 (5 bases each). The CDR3 consists of 16 residues. Germline V CDR1 and CDR2: MNHEY, SVGEGT. Trimming cost V 4 bases and J 2 bases, with 18 bases left between them. The CDR3 sequence: CASSSYRDGTPYEQYF. For the CDR3, the DNA is TGTGCCAGCAGTTCCTATCGGGACGGAACCCCCTACGAGCAGTACTTC.

The V gene is TRBV6-5, the J gene TRBJ1-1; D gene uncertain. This CDR3 has 14 amino acids. V was cut by 6 bases and J by 5 bases, with 16 bases left in between. The germline gives CDR1 MNHEY, CDR2 SVGAGI. The CDR3 DNA reads as TGTGCCAGCAGACCCACCACACGAGGGACTGAAGCTTTCTTT. The encoded protein is CASRPTTRGTEAFF.

J is TRBJ2-7 and V is TRBV4-3, with 7 bases fitting TRBD1. Per germline, CDR1 LGHNA and CDR2 YSLEER. CDR3 length: 15 amino acids. The J segment lost 0 bases and the V segment lost 0 bases, leaving 2 bases of the junction unmatched. CDR3 protein: CASSQDRTGSYEQYF. The CDR3 DNA follows: TGCGCCAGCAGCCAAGACCGGACAGGCTCCTACGAGCAGTACTTC.

V is TRBV7-8 and J is TRBJ1-6; possibly TRBD1 for D (5 bases). Germline V gives CDR1 SGHVS, CDR2 FQNEAQ. The CDR3 totals 15 residues. V lost 5 bases to trimming and J lost 8 bases, with 16 bases between them. CDR3 loop: CASSPRQGLHSPLHF. CDR3 DNA: TGTGCCAGCAGCCCCCGGCAGGGTTTGCATTCACCCCTCCACTTT.